This T cell receptor beta chain was sequenced for a study of T cells in Graves' hyperthyroidism and ophthalmopathy. Looking at the study overall: Blood from the periphery was taken at initial diagnosis, before any treatment.

From RNA transcripts, TCR beta CDR3 regions were amplified. With the HTBI primer set, the TCR CDR3 went through a first round of RT-PCR. From the multiplex PCR reads, TCRdb called clonotypes with MiXCR, one entry per CDR3 protein. This table has hundreds of thousands of distinct CDR3 sequences, roughly a quarter appearing once. A word on this clonotype: Its antigen is as yet unknown.

The V end was cut by 1 base, the J end by 10 bases, with 13 bases between. CDR3 length equals 12 residues. Germline assignment: CDR1 DFQATT and CDR2 SNEGSKA (reference sequence). Findings and caveats of the study: Ophthalmopathy was told apart from stable hyperthyroidism by a 13 V-J model.

The source of this sequence is a woman in her thirties with Graves' ophthalmopathy. This chain connects TRBV20-1 to TRBJ1-1; the D is unclear. The sample taken for sequencing was blood. The CDR3 sequence: CSARGGDQGAFF. The CDR3 nucleotides read TGCAGTGCTAGAGGGGGTGACCAAGGAGCTTTCTTT.